These T cell receptor beta chains were read from a single sample in a study of CD8+CD57+ T cells in acquired aplastic anemia. TCRdb fed the reads into MiXCR, producing one record per CDR3 protein. The data show fewer than 150,000 distinct CDR3 sequences, 48% seen once. The sample was sorted CD4+, CD8+, or CD8+CD57+ T cells (not recorded which) from PBMCs. The receptors here all came from a human donor in good health, serving as a control. CDR3s leave out the opening cysteine and the closing phenylalanine or tryptophan. Each record gives: CDR3 protein, J gene, clone size, V gene. Clone size is stated in some rows and not others, as once, few, many or a class when expanded.

CDR3: ASSISLAGGKY; J: TRBJ2-5; size: many; V: TRBV7-6
CDR3: ASSQGGSGSYEQY; J: TRBJ2-7; size: many; V: TRBV3-1
CDR3: ASLFFRGFRDTGELF; J: TRBJ2-2; size: many; V: TRBV10-2
CDR3: ASSLANLRLAGSTDTQY; J: TRBJ2-3; size: many; V: TRBV5-1
CDR3: ASSMSLVPDTQY; J: TRBJ2-3; size: NA; V: TRBV19
CDR3: AYIPGQITEETQY; J: TRBJ2-5; size: many; V: TRBV30
CDR3: ASSLASPSPLH; J: TRBJ1-6; size: NA; V: TRBV7-2
CDR3: SVESAYGYT; J: TRBJ1-2; size: once; V: TRBV29-1
CDR3: ASSVPSTGDAGELF; J: TRBJ2-2; size: NA; V: TRBV9
CDR3: ASSLSVRSPLH; J: TRBJ1-6; size: many; V: TRBV27
CDR3: ASSHRTGKETQY; J: TRBJ2-5; size: many; V: TRBV5-6
CDR3: ATSDNLAGGSYEQY; J: TRBJ2-7; size: NA; V: TRBV24-1
CDR3: ASRAISGQY; J: TRBJ2-7; size: NA; V: TRBV2
CDR3: ASTRRAANYGYT; J: TRBJ1-2; size: NA; V: TRBV19
CDR3: ASSQEDRAAGELF; J: TRBJ2-2; size: many; V: TRBV4-2
CDR3: ASNNRGVDQPQH; J: TRBJ1-5; size: many; V: TRBV6-5
CDR3: ASSFRTELSNQPQH; J: TRBJ1-5; size: many; V: TRBV12-3/TRBV12-4
CDR3: ASSPGEQF; J: TRBJ2-1; size: many; V: TRBV13
CDR3: AWERGLRTQY; J: TRBJ2-7; size: many; V: TRBV30
CDR3: SVTLGLAGAQREQY; J: TRBJ2-7; size: few; V: TRBV29-1
CDR3: ASRGGGAYNSPLH; J: TRBJ1-6; size: many; V: TRBV6-1
CDR3: SGLSGGAVETQY; J: TRBJ2-5; size: many; V: TRBV20-1
CDR3: ARSPSRTGHHYGYT; J: TRBJ1-2; size: NA; V: TRBV18
CDR3: AWSVIRGLLDGYT; J: TRBJ1-2; size: NA; V: TRBV30
CDR3: ASSLGGKETQY; J: TRBJ2-5; size: many; V: TRBV7-6
CDR3: ASSAGPIGDTQY; J: TRBJ2-3; size: once; V: TRBV10-1
CDR3: SVDQAGGRSADTQY; J: TRBJ2-3; size: NA; V: TRBV29-1
CDR3: ASSPPGTGRVDTQY; J: TRBJ2-3; size: many; V: TRBV12-3/TRBV12-4
CDR3: ASSSQGNYGYT; J: TRBJ1-2; size: many; V: TRBV27
CDR3: ASSPHTSDNEQF; J: TRBJ2-1; size: once; V: TRBV5-1
CDR3: SASFDQDVYKNIQY; J: TRBJ2-4; size: many; V: TRBV20-1
CDR3: ASSAGWVDGYT; J: TRBJ1-2; size: NA; V: TRBV2
CDR3: SVEGTGGGYT; J: TRBJ1-2; size: once; V: TRBV29-1
CDR3: ATSGLQETQY; J: TRBJ2-5; size: many; V: TRBV24-1
CDR3: SVGGRGYGYT; J: TRBJ1-2; size: NA; V: TRBV29-1
CDR3: ASSLGEGGISYEQY; J: TRBJ2-7; size: few; V: TRBV11-2
CDR3: ASSLGQGTSGYT; J: TRBJ1-2; size: NA; V: TRBV3-1
CDR3: ASSINREPYEQY; J: TRBJ2-7; size: once; V: TRBV2
CDR3: SASPGQGTTGEQY; J: TRBJ2-7; size: NA; V: TRBV20-1
CDR3: ASQGYSSTDTQY; J: TRBJ2-3; size: many; V: TRBV19
CDR3: ARTHARDRASDTQY; J: TRBJ2-3; size: NA; V: TRBV2
CDR3: ASTSGQGSGYT; J: TRBJ1-2; size: NA; V: TRBV19
CDR3: ASSPQGAIHSPLH; J: TRBJ1-6; size: many; V: TRBV7-9
CDR3: AMRKTVNTEAF; J: TRBJ1-1; size: NA; V: TRBV10-3
CDR3: SVQGGGQPSTDTQY; J: TRBJ2-3; size: many; V: TRBV29-1
CDR3: ASSLHRDTEAF; J: TRBJ1-1; size: NA; V: TRBV7-3
CDR3: SARTLAGFGETQY; J: TRBJ2-5; size: NA; V: TRBV20-1
CDR3: ASSLSPGPRYEQY; J: TRBJ2-7; size: many; V: TRBV27
CDR3: SARDGQGGTEAF; J: TRBJ1-1; size: many; V: TRBV20-1
CDR3: ASSLSGSYYGYT; J: TRBJ1-2; size: few; V: TRBV7-9
CDR3: ASSLADSDTQY; J: TRBJ2-3; size: many; V: TRBV5-1
CDR3: ATGGGEAF; J: TRBJ1-1; size: once; V: TRBV19
CDR3: ASSPPGARDTQY; J: TRBJ2-3; size: many; V: TRBV14
CDR3: ASSEQGRGGYT; J: TRBJ1-2; size: NA; V: TRBV6-7
CDR3: ASRPRQHSNQPQH; J: TRBJ1-5; size: many; V: TRBV27
CDR3: ASSGTEQETQY; J: NA; size: NA; V: TRBV10-2
CDR3: ASGRTGGTDTQY; J: TRBJ2-3; size: NA; V: TRBV2